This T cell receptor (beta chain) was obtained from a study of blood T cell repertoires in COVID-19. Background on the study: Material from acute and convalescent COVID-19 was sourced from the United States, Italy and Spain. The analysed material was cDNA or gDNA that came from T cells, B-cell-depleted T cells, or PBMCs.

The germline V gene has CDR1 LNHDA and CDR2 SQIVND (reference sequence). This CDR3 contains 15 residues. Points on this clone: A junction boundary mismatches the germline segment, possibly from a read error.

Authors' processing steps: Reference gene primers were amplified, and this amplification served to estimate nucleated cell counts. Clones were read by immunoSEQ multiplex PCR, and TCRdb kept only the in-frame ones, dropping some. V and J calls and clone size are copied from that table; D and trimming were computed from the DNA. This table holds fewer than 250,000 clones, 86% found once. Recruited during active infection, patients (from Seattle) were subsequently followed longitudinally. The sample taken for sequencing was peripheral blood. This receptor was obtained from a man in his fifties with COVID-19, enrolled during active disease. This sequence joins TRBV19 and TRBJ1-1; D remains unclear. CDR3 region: CASSPYGGENPEAFF. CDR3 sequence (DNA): TGTGCCAGTAGCCCTTATGGTGGAGAGAACCCTGAAGCTTTCTTT.